Following are 20 T cell receptor beta chains from one sample sequenced in a study of T cells after yellow fever vaccination. Each CDR3 protein is one row after TCRdb ran MiXCR on the 5' RACE reads. The profile covers 300,000 to 400,000 distinct CDR3 sequences, with about an eighth appearing a single time and 2.5% to 4% taken by the ten largest. The sequencing here drew on CD4+ T cells sorted from PBMCs, taken 15 days after the yellow fever booster vaccination. The receptor source for this set is a man aged 18 to 29 who received the YFV17D yellow fever vaccine.

This clonotype was found a few times. The chain links TRBV6-1 to TRBJ2-1; D gene unclear. Germline CDR1 is MNHNS and CDR2 is SASEGT. The CDR3 totals 15 residues. V was clipped by 6 bases and J by 3 bases, with 15 bases between them. CDR3 region: CASSPTARDYNEQFF. The DNA for the CDR3 is TGTGCCAGCAGCCCCACGGCCCGCGACTACAATGAGCAGTTCTTC.

In its sample, this clonotype was seen a few times. V and J are TRBV11-2 and TRBJ2-2; tentative D call: TRBD1 (7 bases). This CDR3 has 17 residues. V gave up 5 bases and J gave up 6 bases, with 22 bases separating them. Germline assignment: CDR1 SGHAT and CDR2 FQNNGV. The CDR3 nucleotides are TGTGCCAGCAGCCGACCCCCCATTACAGGGGACTCCGGGGAGCTGTTTTTT. It codes for CASSRPPITGDSGELFF.

This clonotype was detected ten times or more. V and J are TRBV4-3 and TRBJ1-6; D perhaps matches TRBD1 (6 bases). Per the germline V gene, CDR1 is LGHNA and CDR2 is YSLEER. Trimming stripped 4 bases from V and 8 bases from J, with 12 bases between. CDR3 length: 14 amino acids. This CDR3 reads CASSLGGPDSPLHF. Here the CDR3 DNA reads TGCGCCAGCAGCCTCGGGGGCCCGGATTCACCCCTCCACTTT.

Only a few counts were recorded for this clonotype. This chain links TRBV20-1 with TRBJ2-3; 13 bases are shared with TRBD2. CDR1 is DFQATT, CDR2 SNEGSKA, per germline (reference sequence). The CDR3 is 14 residues long. The V segment lost 5 bases and the J segment 2 bases; nucleotides outside the gene matches: 1. The CDR3, as DNA: TGCAGTGCTGGACTAGCGGGGGCCACAGATACGCAGTATTTT. It is translated as CSAGLAGATDTQYF.

The chain is built from TRBV20-1 and TRBJ2-3, with 9 bases aligning to TRBD2. The CDR3 spans 17 residues. Germline V gene sequence: CDR1 DFQATT, CDR2 SNEGSKA (reference sequence). V was pared by 1 base and J by 1 base, with 9 bases of the junction left unmatched. The CDR3 protein is CSARVSSGTAGTDTQYF. CDR3 DNA sequence: TGCAGTGCTAGAGTCTCTAGCGGGACAGCAGGCACAGATACGCAGTATTTT.

The rearrangement uses TRBV27 and TRBJ1-6; TRBD1 matches at 9 bases. This CDR3 region has 14 residues. The trim removed 5 bases at V and 9 bases at J, leaving 5 bases unmatched. In germline, CDR1 is MNHEY, CDR2 SMNVEV (reference sequence). CDR3 residues: CASSEQGAGSPLHF. The CDR3, as DNA: TGTGCCAGCAGTGAACAGGGGGCGGGTTCACCCCTCCACTTT.

This clonotype has just a few counts. V and J are TRBV7-9 and TRBJ2-5; 8 bases align to TRBD1. V lost 5 bases and J lost 7; bases outside the gene matches: 9. In germline, CDR1 is SEHNR, CDR2 FQNEAQ (reference sequence). CDR3 length equals 14 residues. In DNA form, the CDR3 reads TGTGCCAGCAGCCCTTCCGGACAGGGCGGGACCCAGTACTTC. This translates into CASSPSGQGGTQYF.

This clonotype was seen at least ten times. The rearrangement links TRBV6-2 or TRBV6-3 to TRBJ2-3; D call uncertain. V shed 4 bases and J shed 0 bases, with 11 bases lying between them. Germline V lookup: CDR1 MNHEY, CDR2 SVGEGT. The CDR3 extends over 15 amino acids. The CDR3 protein is CASSLLRASTDTQYF. The CDR3 nucleotides are TGTGCCAGCAGTTTACTACGGGCTAGCACAGATACGCAGTATTTT.

This clonotype was counted between two and nine times. V gene TRBV12-3 or TRBV12-4 combines with J gene TRBJ2-1; TRBD1 matches 9 bases. The CDR3 is made up of 13 amino acids. V shed 3 bases, J shed 8 bases, and the junction held 2 bases outside the gene matches. The CDR3 here is CASSLGQGYEQFF. The DNA for the CDR3 is TGTGCCAGCAGTTTGGGACAGGGTTATGAGCAGTTCTTC.

This clonotype has a handful of counts. The chain links TRBV6-9 to TRBJ2-3, with D tentatively TRBD2 (5 bases). This CDR3 spans 15 amino acids. V lost 4 bases and J lost 6, with 17 bases in between. Germline V gene data show CDR1 as MNHGY and CDR2 as SVAAGI. Written as DNA, the CDR3 is TGTGCCAGCAGTTCCCGCGGTGGGCCGGGGGATACGCAGTATTTT. This translates into CASSSRGGPGDTQYF.

V usage is TRBV5-1 and J usage is TRBJ2-3, with 9 bases matching TRBD2. Per germline, CDR1 SGHRS and CDR2 YFSETQ. The CDR3 totals 15 residues. V was pared by 5 bases and J by 6 bases, with 10 bases of the junction left unmatched. The CDR3 sequence: CASSSGAGGQDTQYF. CDR3 nucleotide sequence: TGCGCCAGCAGTTCCGGGGCGGGGGGGCAGGATACGCAGTATTTT.

The J gene is TRBJ1-2, the V gene TRBV6-2 or TRBV6-3; D not certain. Germline values: CDR1 MNHEY, CDR2 SVGEGT. The CDR3 is 11 residues long. Trimming pared 6 bases from V and 5 bases from J, leaving 7 bases between. The CDR3 loop is CASSDPYGYTF. CDR3 in DNA: TGTGCCAGCAGCGACCCGTATGGCTACACCTTC.

V gene TRBV18 combines with J gene TRBJ2-7; perhaps TRBD2 as D (6 bases). CDR3 size: 13 residues. V was pared by 2 bases and J by 3 bases, with 8 bases between. Looked up from germline, CDR1 is KGHSH and CDR2 is LQKENI. The CDR3 reads CASSPAGGYEQYV. As DNA, the CDR3 is TGTGCCAGCTCACCAGCCGGGGGCTACGAGCAGTACGTC.

This chain joins TRBV5-4 and TRBJ2-5; TRBD1 matches at 12 bases. Losses at the gene ends were 2 bases for V and 5 bases for J; bases not matched to a gene: 4. Looked up from germline, CDR1 is SGHNT and CDR2 is YYREEE (reference sequence). This CDR3 comprises 15 residues. CDR3 amino acids: CASSLGTGGDETQYF. In DNA form, the CDR3 reads TGTGCCAGCAGCTTAGGGACAGGGGGCGACGAGACCCAGTACTTC.

The J gene is TRBJ1-5, the V gene TRBV25-1, with no clear D. Germline CDR1 is MGHDK and CDR2 is SYGVNS. The CDR3 is made up of 14 amino acids. The germline V and J ends were trimmed by 4 bases and 9 bases, with 16 bases remaining between them. CDR3 coding DNA: TGTGCCAGCAGTGGTCCGGGCCTCAGGCCGCCCCAGCATTTT. It yields the protein CASSGPGLRPPQHF. Full variable domain (rest looked up from reference TRBV25-1 and TRBJ1-5): EADIYQTPRYLVIGTGKKITLECSQTMGHDKMYWYQQDPGMELHLIHYSYGVNSTEKGDLSSESTVSRIRTEHFPLTLESARPSHTSQYLCASSGPGLRPPQHFGDGTRLSIL.

This clonotype was counted only a few times. J is TRBJ2-5 and V is TRBV27, with D perhaps TRBD2 (5 bases). This CDR3 region has 14 residues. CDR1 MNHEY and CDR2 SMNVEV come from the germline V gene (reference sequence). Trimming stripped 8 bases from V and 5 bases from J, with 18 bases between. This CDR3 is CASGLMVGGETQYF. As DNA, the CDR3 is TGTGCCAGCGGACTTATGGTCGGCGGGGAGACCCAGTACTTC.

The rearrangement links TRBV7-9 to TRBJ2-7, with D possibly matching TRBD2 (5 bases). The CDR3 is made up of 13 amino acids. The germline gives CDR1 SEHNR, CDR2 FQNEAQ (reference sequence). Between the trimmed V and J ends, which lost 5 bases and 8 bases, there was a span of 16 bases. CDR3 bases: TGTGCCAGCAGCCCTCCCCCCGTCGGGAAGCAGTACTTC. Amino acid sequence: CASSPPPVGKQYF.

This clonotype has more than one count but fewer than ten. The chain employs TRBV7-6 and TRBJ2-7; the D gene could be TRBD1 or TRBD2 (6 bases each). The CDR3 runs 17 residues. V dropped 1 base and J dropped 4 bases, with 20 bases sitting between them. Germline V gene data show CDR1 as SGHVS and CDR2 as FNYEAQ. In nucleotides, the CDR3 is TGTGCCAGCAGCTTAGAGACAGGTTCCTTTCGGGGGTACGAGCAGTACGTC. It codes for CASSLETGSFRGYEQYV.

This clonotype has ten or more counts. This sequence joins TRBV23-1 and TRBJ2-7; 8 nucleotides match TRBD1. TRBV23-1 is reported as an ORF; its role is uncertain. The CDR3 has 13 amino acids. The J segment lost 2 bases and the V segment lost 6 bases, leaving 3 bases of the junction unmatched. CDR3 sequence: CASRGTGPYEQYF. The CDR3 DNA reads as TGCGCCAGCAGGGGGACAGGACCCTACGAGCAGTACTTC.

This clonotype showed up many times. The chain is built from TRBV15 and TRBJ1-4; D is uncertain. This CDR3 spans 15 amino acids. V lost 1 base to trimming and J lost 3 bases, with 9 bases between them. The germline gives CDR1 LNHNV, CDR2 YYDKDF (reference sequence). The CDR3: CATSRGGRSNEKLFF. The CDR3 bases are TGTGCCACCAGCAGAGGAGGACGTTCTAATGAAAAACTGTTTTTT.